The entry below describes one TCR beta chain. CDR1 and CDR2 (germline): MRHNA, SNTAGT. The CDR3 contains 15 residues. With 3 bases clipped from V and 7 bases from J, the junction kept 9 bases outside the gene matches. These data belong to a study of blood T cell repertoires in COVID-19. Study-wide context: Acute-phase and convalescent COVID-19 samples originated in the United States, Italy and Spain. Sources were T cells, B-cell-depleted T cells, or PBMCs; the material itself was cDNA or gDNA.

Original processing notes: Amplification of reference gene primers provided the estimated nucleated cell counts. This table comes from immunoSEQ multiplex PCR, and its TCRdb copy is limited to in-frame clones, with some not included. V and J calls and clone size are copied from that table; D and trimming were computed from the DNA. The data contain hundreds of thousands of clones, around 87% of them seen just once; the ten biggest clones take up around 1.5%. Sample: peripheral blood. The clonotype originates from a middle-aged woman who had recovered from COVID-19. The V call is TRBV6-4, the J call TRBJ2-1; 7 bases match TRBD1. The CDR3 DNA reads as TGTGCCAGCAGTGAAGGGACAGCCCCTAGGAATGAGCAGTTCTTC. It yields the protein CASSEGTAPRNEQFF.